This TCR beta chain was sequenced during a study of long-term antiretroviral therapy in people with HIV. Findings of the study overall: Pre-ART expanded TRB clones stayed dominant throughout, though often decreasing after ART.

The ends lost 2 bases at V and 6 bases at J; junction bases unmatched: 4. CDR1 is GTSNPN, CDR2 SVGIG, per germline (reference sequence). CDR3 length equals 13 residues. At the survey level, the v3.0 immunoSEQ assay was run. A per-sample goal of about 40,000-55,000 T-cell genomes was targeted by sequencing. Assay: immunoSEQ multiplex PCR; the TCRdb copy retains only in-frame clones and omits some. Of tens of thousands of clones in the sample, over 85% were seen once. In the case of this clone: Antigen unknown.

Treatment for all HIV-infected participants took place in the United States. V gene TRBV30 combines with J gene TRBJ2-7; 10 bases agree with TRBD1. The sequence derives from a woman aged 40 to 50 with HIV. Specimen: unsorted PBMCs, collected roughly 6.5 years after starting antiretroviral therapy. The DNA for the CDR3 is TGTGCCTGGAGTTTCGACAGGGGGCGCGAGCAGTACTTC. Translated: CAWSFDRGREQYF.